A single sample gave rise to the 11 T cell receptor beta chains below, sequenced in a study of blood T cell repertoires in COVID-19. Generated by immunoSEQ multiplex PCR, the TCRdb table keeps only in-frame clones and is missing some. The sample has around 300,000 clones, 80% to 95% seen once. Input material: PBMCs or T cells enriched from blood (not recorded which). The receptors come from a woman aged 25-40 years who had recovered from COVID-19.

The chain links TRBV7-8 to TRBJ2-1; 13 bases map to TRBD2. The CDR3 runs to 22 residues. Germline CDR1 SGHVS, CDR2 FQNEAQ. Trimming cost V 5 bases and J 8 bases; bases outside gene matches: 27. The CDR3 DNA reads as TGTGCCAGCAGCCCCTCCAGTTGGCCTCCCGGGGGACTAGCGGGATCGAGCGATGAGCAGTTCTTC. It encodes CASSPSSWPPGGLAGSSDEQFF.

The chain couples TRBV28 to TRBJ2-1; the D gene is possibly TRBD1 (6 bases). The V end lost 3 bases, the J end lost 2 bases, and 11 bases lay between the germline ends. The V gene's germline CDR1 is MDHEN and CDR2 SYDVKM. CDR3 length: 15 residues. The CDR3 is CASSFSTGAYNEQFF. The DNA of the CDR3 is TGTGCCAGCAGTTTTTCGACAGGCGCCTACAATGAGCAGTTCTTC. The whole variable domain, remainder taken from reference TRBV28 and TRBJ2-1, is DVKVTQSSRYLVKRTGEKVFLECVQDMDHENMFWYRQDPGLGLRLIYFSYDVKMKEKGDIPEGYSVSREKKERFSLILESASTNQTSMYLCASSFSTGAYNEQFFGPGTRLTVL.

In its sample, this clone was seen a few times. V usage is TRBV15 and J usage is TRBJ1-5; D is perhaps TRBD1 (6 bases). The germline gives CDR1 LNHNV, CDR2 YYDKDF (reference sequence). Trimming took off 0 bases at V and 11 bases at J, with 17 bases between the two ends. CDR3 size: 15 residues. The CDR3 sequence: CATSRDSTGRVAQHF. DNA for the CDR3: TGTGCCACCAGCAGAGATTCAACAGGGCGAGTAGCCCAGCATTTT.

The V gene is TRBV10-3, the J gene TRBJ2-1, with 14 bases fitting TRBD2. With V trimmed by 5 bases and J by 0 bases, 6 bases remained unmatched. This CDR3 has 18 amino acids. In germline, CDR1 is ENHRY, CDR2 SYGVKD. The CDR3, as DNA: TGTGCCATCAGTCCCCCTGGGACTAGCGGGAGCTCCTACAATGAGCAGTTCTTC. Translated, it gives CAISPPGTSGSSYNEQFF.

This chain uses TRBV6-2 or TRBV6-3 with TRBJ1-1; maybe TRBD1 (5 bases). There are 15 residues in the CDR3. The germline V gene has CDR1 MNHEY and CDR2 SVGEGT. Trimming took off 5 bases at V and 1 base at J, with 14 bases between the two ends. CDR3 nucleotide sequence: TGTGCCAGCAGTCCCAGGGCAACCTCGAACACTGAAGCTTTCTTT. Amino acid sequence: CASSPRATSNTEAFF.

The chain links TRBV12-3 or TRBV12-4 to TRBJ1-2, with TRBD1 matching 8 bases. The CDR3 is 11 amino acids. Trimming removed 9 bases from V and 6 bases from J; junction bases left unmatched: 3. The CDR3: CASTGGDGYTF. The CDR3 region has the DNA TGTGCCAGTACAGGGGGAGATGGCTACACCTTC.

The chain is built from TRBV5-5 and TRBJ2-3; D is unclear. The ends were cut back, 2 bases at V and 7 bases at J, with 11 bases in the middle. CDR3 length: 13 amino acids. The germline CDR1 and CDR2 sequences are SGHKS and YYEKEE (reference sequence). CDR3 region: CASSLETLYTQYF. The CDR3 DNA is TGTGCCAGCAGCTTAGAGACTTTGTATACGCAGTATTTT. The whole variable domain, remainder taken from reference TRBV5-5 and TRBJ2-3, is DAGVTQSPTHLIKTRGQQVTLRCSPISGHKSVSWYQQVLGQGPQFIFQYYEKEERGRGNFPDRFSARQFPNYSSELNVNALLLGDSALYLCASSLETLYTQYFGPGTRLTVL.

This chain links TRBV19 with TRBJ2-1, with 9 positions matching TRBD2. The CDR3 covers 16 residues. CDR1 and CDR2 (germline): LNHDA, SQIVND (reference sequence). V lost 0 bases, J lost 2 bases, and 2 bases stayed unmatched. CDR3 in DNA: TGTGCCAGTAGTATAGACCGGACTAGCGCCTACAATGAGCAGTTCTTC. Amino acids: CASSIDRTSAYNEQFF. The full variable domain, with the rest looked up from reference TRBV19 and TRBJ2-1, is DGGITQSPKYLFRKEGQNVTLSCEQNLNHDAMYWYRQDPGQGLRLIYYSQIVNDFQKGDIAEGYSVSREKKESFPLTVTSAQKNPTAFYLCASSIDRTSAYNEQFFGPGTRLTVL.

This clone has only one observation. J is TRBJ2-1 and V is TRBV6-5; 9 bases fit TRBD2. There are 15 residues in the CDR3. After removal of 0 bases from V and 4 bases from J, the junction contained 1 base not matched to a gene. Per germline, CDR1 MNHEY and CDR2 SVGAGI. In nucleotides, the CDR3 is TGTGCCAGCAGTTACTCTAGCGGGGGATACAATGAGCAGTTCTTC. It translates to CASSYSSGGYNEQFF.

V gene TRBV19 combines with J gene TRBJ2-7; possibly TRBD2 for D (5 bases). CDR1 is LNHDA and CDR2 is SQIVND in the germline V gene (reference sequence). The CDR3 contains 14 residues. V lost 7 bases to trimming and J lost 1 base, with 14 bases between them. Written as DNA, the CDR3 is TGTGCCAGTACTACCACGGGGAATTCCTACGAGCAGTACTTC. Its protein product is CASTTTGNSYEQYF. Full variable domain (missing parts from reference TRBV19 and TRBJ2-7): DGGITQSPKYLFRKEGQNVTLSCEQNLNHDAMYWYRQDPGQGLRLIYYSQIVNDFQKGDIAEGYSVSREKKESFPLTVTSAQKNPTAFYLCASTTTGNSYEQYFGPGTRLTVT.

The chain has TRBV18 and TRBJ1-1; possible D gene TRBD1, 5 bases. The CDR3 is made up of 13 amino acids. The V and J ends lost 3 bases and 4 bases respectively, with 9 bases between them. CDR1 is KGHSH, CDR2 LQKENI, per germline. The CDR3 loop reads CASSPTGGTEAFF. The DNA for the CDR3 is TGTGCCAGCTCACCCACCGGGGGCACTGAAGCTTTCTTT. Looking up the rest from reference TRBV18 and TRBJ1-1 gives the full variable domain: NAGVMQNPRHLVRRRGQEARLRCSPMKGHSHVYWYRQLPEEGLKFMVYLQKENIIDESGMPKERFSAEFPKEGPSILRIQQVVRGDSAAYFCASSPTGGTEAFFGQGTRLTVV.